Below, 9 T cell receptor beta chains from the same sample are listed, as sequenced in a study of T cell changes during pregnancy in multiple sclerosis. Repertoires were generated with immunoSEQ multiplex PCR, while TCRdb's copy carries only in-frame clones and drops some. The data contain more than 65,000 clones, less than 90% of them singletons. The material was peripheral blood, obtained before pregnancy. These receptors came from a female donor with multiple sclerosis, enrolled in a pregnancy study.

This clone was found once. The chain has TRBV2 and TRBJ1-5; 7 bases are a match to TRBD1. This CDR3 comprises 21 residues. V trimming: 5 bases; J trimming: 1 base; junction bases outside the gene matches: 23. Germline V CDR1 and CDR2: SNHLY, FYNNEI. Here the CDR3 reads CASSPTRQGGPFVSSNQPQHF. CDR3 DNA: TGTGCCAGCAGTCCAACAAGACAGGGAGGCCCGTTTGTGTCCAGCAATCAGCCCCAGCATTTT.

The rearrangement uses TRBV10-3 and TRBJ2-7; 11 bases line up with TRBD2. V lost 3 bases, J lost 3 bases, and 4 bases stayed unmatched. The CDR3 extends over 15 amino acids. CDR1 is ENHRY, CDR2 SYGVKD, per germline. CDR3 in amino acids: CAISERLAGGYEQYF. The CDR3 coding sequence is TGTGCCATCAGTGAACGGCTAGCGGGGGGCTACGAGCAGTACTTC.

The chain combines TRBV19 with TRBJ1-3; D call uncertain. With 0 bases removed from V and 0 bases from J, the gap between germline ends came to 12 bases. Germline CDR1 and CDR2: LNHDA and SQIVND (reference sequence). The CDR3 contains 17 residues. Here the CDR3 reads CASSIDAQVISGNTIYF. The CDR3, as DNA: TGTGCCAGTAGTATAGACGCGCAGGTGATCTCTGGAAACACCATATATTTT.

The genes are TRBV2 and TRBJ2-3; 11 bases fit TRBD2. The CDR3 has 15 amino acids. J was trimmed by 3 bases and V by 5 bases; bases with no gene match: 4. Germline V gene data show CDR1 as SNHLY and CDR2 as FYNNEI. The CDR3 DNA sequence: TGTGCCAGCAGTTTCCTAGCGGGAGGAACAGATACGCAGTATTTT. Amino acids: CASSFLAGGTDTQYF. The full variable domain, rest sourced from reference TRBV2 and TRBJ2-3, is EPEVTQTPSHQVTQMGQEVILRCVPISNHLYFYWYRQILGQKVEFLVSFYNNEISEKSEIFDDQFSVERPDGSNFTLKIRSTKLEDSAMYFCASSFLAGGTDTQYFGPGTRLTVL.

The genes are TRBV7-9 and TRBJ2-3, with 7 bases matching TRBD2. V shed 5 bases, J shed 1 base, and the junction held 9 bases outside the gene matches. CDR1 is SEHNR and CDR2 is FQNEAQ in the germline V gene (reference sequence). There are 16 residues in the CDR3. The CDR3 region is CASSETLAERTDTQYF. For the CDR3, the DNA is TGTGCCAGCAGCGAGACTCTAGCGGAACGCACAGATACGCAGTATTTT. Variable domain in full (rest from reference TRBV7-9 and TRBJ2-3): DTGVSQNPRHKITKRGQNVTFRCDPISEHNRLYWYRQTLGQGPEFLTYFQNEAQLEKSRLLSDRFSAERPKGSFSTLEIQRTEQGDSAMYLCASSETLAERTDTQYFGPGTRLTVL.

The chain couples TRBV5-4 to TRBJ2-7; maybe TRBD2 (6 bases). The CDR3 is 18 amino acids. CDR1 and CDR2 from the germline V gene are SGHNT and YYREEE (reference sequence). Between the trimmed V and J ends, which lost 0 bases and 4 bases, there was a span of 23 bases. The CDR3 region is CASSLATSSDTRGYEQYF. In DNA, the CDR3 is TGTGCCAGCAGCTTGGCTACCTCATCGGACACCCGGGGGTACGAGCAGTACTTC.

This rearrangement joins TRBV5-6 to TRBJ2-3; TRBD1 matches 8 bases. The CDR3 is 19 residues long. From germline, CDR1 is SGHDT and CDR2 YYEEEE. V trimming: 4 bases; J trimming: 6 bases; junction bases outside the gene matches: 22. CDR3 coding DNA: TGTGCCAGCAGCCTACTTCCCGGGACAGGAAGCCAGCTTGTCGATACGCAGTATTTT. This encodes CASSLLPGTGSQLVDTQYF.

V usage is TRBV18 and J usage is TRBJ2-5; 8 bases fit TRBD1. J gave up 4 bases and V 5 bases, and 12 bases lay outside the gene matches. Germline CDR1 reads KGHSH; CDR2 reads LQKENI. This CDR3 has 16 residues. CDR3 residues: CASSAIVDRGRETQYF. The CDR3, as DNA: TGTGCCAGCTCAGCGATCGTAGACAGGGGTCGAGAGACCCAGTACTTC.

This clone was seen more than once but under ten times. V and J are TRBV7-2 and TRBJ2-3, with unresolved D. Trimming left V 1 base short and J 2 bases short, with 7 bases between. This CDR3 has 14 residues. CDR1 and CDR2 from the germline V gene are SGHTA and FQGNSA. CDR3 sequence (DNA): TGTGCCAGCAGCTTAGACTACCTCACAGATACGCAGTATTTT. This sequence encodes CASSLDYLTDTQYF.